These 23 T cell receptor beta chains share one sample of origin, sequenced in a study of blood T cell repertoires in COVID-19. TCRdb keeps only in-frame clones here, not all; method: immunoSEQ multiplex PCR. The sample has approximately 300,000 clones; around 87% are singletons. The sequenced sample consisted of PBMCs or T cells enriched from blood (not recorded which). These receptors were obtained from a woman in her 30s who had recovered from COVID-19.

The chain employs TRBV3-1 (or the pseudogene TRBV3-2) and TRBJ2-2; no clear D. V was shortened by 4 bases and J by 5 bases, with 5 bases between the two germline ends. The CDR3 is 12 amino acids. The germline CDR1 and CDR2 sequences are LGHDT and YNNKEL (reference sequence). The DNA for the CDR3 is TGTGCCAGCAGCCTCTTTACCGGGGAGCTGTTTTTT. This translates into CASSLFTGELFF.

The rearrangement links TRBV27 to TRBJ1-2; no clear D. CDR1 and CDR2 from the germline V gene are MNHEY and SMNVEV (reference sequence). This CDR3 is built from 12 residues. V was shortened by 6 bases and J by 8 bases, with 13 bases between the two germline ends. CDR3 residues: CASSSGFEGYTF. The CDR3 DNA reads TGTGCCAGCAGCTCAGGCTTCGAGGGCTACACCTTC.

The chain has TRBV3-1 (or the pseudogene TRBV3-2) and TRBJ1-1; weak D call: TRBD1 (5 bases). Germline lookup yields CDR1 LGHDT and CDR2 YNNKEL (reference sequence). V shed 4 bases and J shed 4 bases, with 10 bases lying between them. This CDR3 region has 13 residues. CDR3 sequence reads: CASSPPGGTEAFF. The CDR3, as DNA: TGTGCCAGCAGCCCCCCCGGGGGCACTGAAGCTTTCTTT.

The chain links TRBV7-2 to TRBJ2-5; D is possibly TRBD1 (5 bases). There are 16 residues in the CDR3. Between the trimmed V and J ends, which lost 1 base and 5 bases, there was a span of 17 bases. Germline-derived CDR1 and CDR2 are SGHTA and FQGNSA. The CDR3 loop is CASSLVGRAAGETQYF. The CDR3 DNA follows: TGTGCCAGCAGCTTAGTTGGCAGGGCGGCTGGGGAGACCCAGTACTTC.

The chain links TRBV4-1 to TRBJ2-5; 9 bases align to TRBD2. In germline, CDR1 is MGHRA, CDR2 YSYEKL. Losses at the gene ends were 0 bases for V and 5 bases for J; bases not matched to a gene: 1. This CDR3 region has 14 residues. Here the CDR3 DNA reads TGCGCCAGCAGCCAAGATCTAGCGGGGGAGACCCAGTACTTC. Amino acid sequence: CASSQDLAGETQYF.

This sequence joins TRBV29-1 and TRBJ1-1; 7 bases agree with TRBD1. In germline, CDR1 is SQVTM, CDR2 ANQGSEA. The CDR3 length is 13 residues. Trimming removed 6 bases from V and 3 bases from J; junction bases left unmatched: 7. The chain's CDR3 is CSVRTGGDTEAFF. The CDR3 DNA reads TGCAGCGTCCGGACAGGAGGGGACACTGAAGCTTTCTTT.

The J gene is TRBJ1-1, the V gene TRBV9, with no clear D. Germline CDR1 and CDR2: SGDLS and YYNGEE. Trimming stripped 4 bases from V and 1 base from J, with 8 bases between. This CDR3 has 13 amino acids. In nucleotides, the CDR3 is TGTGCCAGCAGCCCTCGACAGAACACTGAAGCTTTCTTT. This gives the protein CASSPRQNTEAFF.

The chain recombines TRBV4-1 with TRBJ2-7, with a possible D match to TRBD2 (6 bases). Germline V lookup: CDR1 MGHRA, CDR2 YSYEKL. The CDR3 length is 17 residues. Trimming removed 1 base from V and 0 bases from J, with 16 bases in between. CDR3 region: CASSQGGAGYLSYEQYF. In nucleotides, the CDR3 is TGCGCCAGCAGCCAAGGAGGGGCGGGGTACCTCTCCTACGAGCAGTACTTC.

This sequence joins TRBV18 and TRBJ1-1; D gene uncertain. This CDR3 spans 14 amino acids. Trimming pared 6 bases from V and 1 base from J, leaving 12 bases between. Germline V CDR1 and CDR2: KGHSH, LQKENI. The CDR3: CASSREQKNTEAFF. For the CDR3, the DNA is TGTGCCAGCTCCCGGGAGCAAAAGAACACTGAAGCTTTCTTT.

The V and J genes are TRBV29-1 and TRBJ2-5; no clear D. Germline CDR1 and CDR2: SQVTM and ANQGSEA. Trimming removed 6 bases at V and 2 bases at J, with 16 bases between. This CDR3 is built from 14 residues. CDR3 nucleotide sequence: TGCAGCGTGTATACAACGTCGATTCAAGAGACCCAGTACTTC. The encoded protein is CSVYTTSIQETQYF.

The chain carries TRBV19 and TRBJ1-6; 9 bases line up with TRBD1. J lost 7 bases, V lost 1 base, and 2 bases had no gene match. The CDR3 runs 15 residues. Germline-derived CDR1 and CDR2 are LNHDA and SQIVND (reference sequence). In nucleotides, the CDR3 is TGTGCCAGTAGTATAGTAGGACAGGGGAATTCACCCCTCCACTTT. Its protein is CASSIVGQGNSPLHF.

The V gene is TRBV7-3, the J gene TRBJ1-6, with D maybe TRBD1 (5 bases). Germline V CDR1 and CDR2: SGHTA, FQGTGA. V was clipped by 2 bases and J by 7 bases, with 6 bases between them. CDR3 length equals 13 residues. The CDR3 protein is CASSLGGNSPLHF. CDR3 in DNA: TGTGCCAGCAGCTTAGGGGGGAATTCACCCCTCCACTTT. The full variable domain, completed using reference TRBV7-3 and TRBJ1-6, is GAGVSQTPSNKVTEKGKYVELRCDPISGHTALYWYRQSLGQGPEFLIYFQGTGAADDSGLPNDRFFAVRPEGSVSTLKIQRTERGDSAVYLCASSLGGNSPLHFGNGTRLTVT.

The chain is built from TRBV19 and TRBJ2-4; D may be TRBD2 (5 bases). Germline CDR1 is LNHDA and CDR2 is SQIVND (reference sequence). The CDR3 is made up of 14 amino acids. V lost 5 bases to trimming and J lost 4 bases, with 12 bases between them. The CDR3 loop reads CASSPPGFKNIQYF. The CDR3 region has the DNA TGTGCCAGTAGTCCCCCGGGGTTTAAAAACATTCAGTACTTC.

This chain joins TRBV4-3 and TRBJ2-7, with a weak D call TRBD2 (6 bases). CDR3 length: 16 residues. The V end lost 0 bases, the J end lost 3 bases, and 15 bases lay between the germline ends. CDR1 is LGHNA and CDR2 is YSLEER in the germline V gene. The CDR3: CASSQDFPGESYEQYF. The CDR3 bases are TGCGCCAGCAGCCAAGATTTCCCGGGGGAGAGCTACGAGCAGTACTTC.

Details on this clone: The same CDR3 is also encoded by other DNA sequences in this sample. The V and J genes are TRBV29-1 and TRBJ2-3; D remains ambiguous. Trimming took 0 bases from V and 4 from J, leaving 5 bases between them. CDR1 is SQVTM, CDR2 ANQGSEA, per germline. The length of the CDR3 is 12 residues. CDR3 sequence reads: CSVEDLPDTQYF. For the CDR3, the DNA is TGCAGCGTTGAAGATCTCCCAGATACGCAGTATTTT.

Here the CDR3 reads CASTPREEVYTEAFF. The DNA of the CDR3 is TGTGCCAGCACCCCCCGTGAGGAGGTATACACTGAAGCTTTCTTT. The chain has TRBV5-4 and TRBJ1-1; D not resolved. V lost 6 bases, J lost 3 bases, and 18 bases lay in between. Germline CDR1 SGHNT, CDR2 YYREEE (reference sequence). This CDR3 spans 15 amino acids. Combining the CDR3 with reference TRBV5-4 and TRBJ1-1 gives the whole variable domain ETGVTQSPTHLIKTRGQQVTLRCSSQSGHNTVSWYQQALGQGPQFIFQYYREEENGRGNFPPRFSGLQFPNYSSELNVNALELDDSALYLCASTPREEVYTEAFFGQGTRLTVV.

The chain has TRBV27 and TRBJ2-7; TRBD2 aligns across 8 bases. Germline V CDR1 and CDR2: MNHEY, SMNVEV (reference sequence). The CDR3 covers 14 residues. V shed 3 bases, J shed 7 bases, and the junction held 8 bases outside the gene matches. The CDR3 nucleotides are TGTGCCAGCAGTTTCCGGATAGCGGGGTTGGAGCAGTACTTC. Its translation is CASSFRIAGLEQYF.

V and J are TRBV2 and TRBJ2-6; D is unclear. Germline CDR1 reads SNHLY; CDR2 reads FYNNEI. The CDR3 loop spans 14 amino acids. V was cut by 3 bases and J by 4 bases, with 7 bases left in between. The CDR3 nucleotides read TGTGCCAGCAGTGAGGAGTCCGGGGCCAACGTCCTGACTTTC. It translates to CASSEESGANVLTF.

This chain joins TRBV30 and TRBJ2-3; TRBD1 matches 11 bases. This CDR3 is 16 amino acids long. Trimming removed 6 bases from V and 3 bases from J; junction bases left unmatched: 11. CDR1 GTSNPN and CDR2 SVGIG come from the germline V gene (reference sequence). In DNA, the CDR3 is TGTGCCTGCCCCCTCCCGGGACAGGGGGGTACAGATACGCAGTATTTT. Encoded protein: CACPLPGQGGTDTQYF.

The V and J genes are TRBV15 and TRBJ1-1; 10 bases agree with TRBD1. V was clipped by 4 bases and J by 1 base; unmatched bases: 3. Per germline, CDR1 LNHNV and CDR2 YYDKDF (reference sequence). The CDR3 contains 15 residues. The DNA for the CDR3 is TGTGCCACCAGCAAACGGACAGGGGGGAACACTGAAGCTTTCTTT. Amino acid sequence: CATSKRTGGNTEAFF.

The rearrangement joins TRBV5-5 to TRBJ1-2; 12 bases are shared with TRBD1. With 0 bases clipped from V and 8 bases from J, the junction kept 8 bases outside the gene matches. The germline V gene has CDR1 SGHKS and CDR2 YYEKEE (reference sequence). The CDR3 is 16 residues long. The CDR3 coding sequence is TGTGCCAGCAGCTTGGACTGGGACAGGGGGCGCGGAGGCTACACCTTC. Translated: CASSLDWDRGRGGYTF.

The chain carries TRBV6-4 and TRBJ1-1, with D tentatively TRBD1 (6 bases). Germline V gene lookup returns CDR1 MRHNA and CDR2 SNTAGT. Trimming removed 0 bases at V and 4 bases at J, with 12 bases between. This CDR3 contains 15 residues. The CDR3 DNA follows: TGTGCCAGCAGTGACTCGATGGGAGGGGGCACTGAAGCTTTCTTT. Protein: CASSDSMGGGTEAFF.

The chain has TRBV11-3 and TRBJ2-2; D is unclear. V lost 1 base, J lost 5 bases, and 8 bases lay in between. Germline-derived CDR1 and CDR2 are SGHNT and YENEEA. The CDR3 contains 14 residues. The CDR3: CASSLAGLTGELFF. In DNA form, the CDR3 reads TGTGCCAGCAGCTTAGCGGGTTTGACCGGGGAGCTGTTTTTT.